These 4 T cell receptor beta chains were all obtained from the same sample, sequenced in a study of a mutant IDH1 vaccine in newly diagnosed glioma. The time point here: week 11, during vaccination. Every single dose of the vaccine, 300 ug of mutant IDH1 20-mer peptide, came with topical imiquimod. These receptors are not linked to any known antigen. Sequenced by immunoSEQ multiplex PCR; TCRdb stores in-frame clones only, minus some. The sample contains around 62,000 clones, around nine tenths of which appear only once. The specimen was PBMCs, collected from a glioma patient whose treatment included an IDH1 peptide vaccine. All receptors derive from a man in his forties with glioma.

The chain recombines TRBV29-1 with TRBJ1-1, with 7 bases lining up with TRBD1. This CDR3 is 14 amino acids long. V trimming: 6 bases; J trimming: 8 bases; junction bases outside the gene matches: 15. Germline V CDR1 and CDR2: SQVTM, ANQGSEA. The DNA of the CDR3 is TGCAGCGTCCACCGCCCAGGGGGAGGGTCAGAAGCTTTCTTT. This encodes CSVHRPGGGSEAFF.

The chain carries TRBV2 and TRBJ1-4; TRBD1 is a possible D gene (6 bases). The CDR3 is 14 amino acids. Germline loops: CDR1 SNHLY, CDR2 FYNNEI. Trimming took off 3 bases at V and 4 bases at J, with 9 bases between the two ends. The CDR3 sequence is CASSDRGNNEKLFF. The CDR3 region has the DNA TGTGCCAGCAGTGACAGGGGTAATAATGAAAAACTGTTTTTT. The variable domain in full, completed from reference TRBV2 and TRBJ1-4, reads EPEVTQTPSHQVTQMGQEVILRCVPISNHLYFYWYRQILGQKVEFLVSFYNNEISEKSEIFDDQFSVERPDGSNFTLKIRSTKLEDSAMYFCASSDRGNNEKLFFGSGTQLSVL.

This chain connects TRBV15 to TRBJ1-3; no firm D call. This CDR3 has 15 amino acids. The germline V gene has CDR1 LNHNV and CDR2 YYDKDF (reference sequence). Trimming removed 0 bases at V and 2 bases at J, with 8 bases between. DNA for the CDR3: TGTGCCACCAGCAGAGAGGGGAGGGCTGGAAACACCATATATTTT. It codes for CATSREGRAGNTIYF. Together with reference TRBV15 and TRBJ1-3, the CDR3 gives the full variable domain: DAMVIQNPRYQVTQFGKPVTLSCSQTLNHNVMYWYQQKSSQAPKLLFHYYDKDFNNEADTPDNFQSRRPNTSFCFLDIRSPGLGDTAMYLCATSREGRAGNTIYFGEGSWLTVV.

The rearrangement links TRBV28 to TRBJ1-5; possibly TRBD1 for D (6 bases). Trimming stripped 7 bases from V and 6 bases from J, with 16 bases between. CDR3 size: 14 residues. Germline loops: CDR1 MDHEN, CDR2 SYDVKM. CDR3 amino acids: CASNLQGTTQPQHF. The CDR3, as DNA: TGTGCCAGCAATCTGCAGGGGACAACTCAGCCCCAGCATTTT.